This T cell receptor (beta chain) was sequenced during a study of siplizumab effects on memory and regulatory T cells. Overall study results and limits: Significant reduction of alloreactive sequences traceable to unstimulated CD4+ memory cells was observed with siplizumab. Few alloreactive clones mapped to unstimulated subsets. The naive T cell population seemed more diverse than memory cells and seemed a major contributor to the alloresponse. Proliferating Tregs from siplizumab cultures lacked functional confirmation of suppression.

Comments on this clone: Its target is unknown.

The repertoire was sequenced with immunoSEQ multiplex PCR; TCRdb's copy has only in-frame clones and lacks some. The data show approximately 100,000 clones, 92% seen once. The CDR3 loop spans 14 amino acids. The ends were cut back, 4 bases at V and 0 bases at J, with 7 bases in the middle. Looked up from germline, CDR1 is SNHLY and CDR2 is FYNNEI. The TCR sequence derives from a human donor in good health. V and J are TRBV2 and TRBJ1-3, with no clear D. Sequencing was done on a sample of Tregs sorted from blood. This CDR3 is CASSVESSGNTIYF. The CDR3 DNA sequence: TGTGCCAGCAGTGTGGAGTCCTCTGGAAACACCATATATTTT.